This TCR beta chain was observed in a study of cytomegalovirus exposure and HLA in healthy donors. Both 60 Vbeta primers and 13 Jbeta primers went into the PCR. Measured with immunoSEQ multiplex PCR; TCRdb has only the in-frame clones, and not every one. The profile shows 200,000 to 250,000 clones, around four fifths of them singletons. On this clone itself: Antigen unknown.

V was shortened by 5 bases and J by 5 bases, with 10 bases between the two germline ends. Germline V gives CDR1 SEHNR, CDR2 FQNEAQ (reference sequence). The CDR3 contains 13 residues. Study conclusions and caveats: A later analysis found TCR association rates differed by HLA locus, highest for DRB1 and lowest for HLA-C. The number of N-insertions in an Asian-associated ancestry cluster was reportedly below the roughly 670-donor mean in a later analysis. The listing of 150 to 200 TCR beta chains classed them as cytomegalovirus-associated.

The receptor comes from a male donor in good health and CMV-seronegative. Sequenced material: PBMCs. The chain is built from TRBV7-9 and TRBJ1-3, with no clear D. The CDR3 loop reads CASSRELRNTIYF. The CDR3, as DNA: TGTGCCAGCAGCCGGGAACTTCGAAACACCATATATTTT.